The 21 T cell receptor beta chains in this list originate from one sample, sequenced in a study of PD-1 blockade in classical Hodgkin lymphoma (dated by TCRdb to the early 2020s). Libraries were prepared through the immunoSEQ multiplex PCR assay. TCRdb re-hosts the immuneACCESS table, in-frame sequences only. Its copies lack some clones; in the studies checked, an unresolved V gene accounts for under half of them, and the cause for the rest is not known. In all, the sample holds 12,000 or so clones, and roughly 85% of those were seen once. In total, the top ten clones hold around a third of the sample. The meaning of the sample's time point label: cycle 4 day 1 (C4D1), after 5 to 7 weeks of nivolumab. Relapse after autologous stem cell transplantation had occurred in all trial patients, and cohorts A, B and C were distinguished by prior brentuximab vedotin exposure. CD8+ T cells were purified from thawed PBMCs by magnetic negative selection with a Miltenyi CD8+ T cell isolation kit.

The sequencing used CD8+ T cells from blood, collected before the fourth cycle of nivolumab. These receptors came from a human donor with classical Hodgkin lymphoma. The donor label of this sample is uncertain.

This sequence joins TRBV7-9 and TRBJ2-1; D uncertain. This CDR3 has 13 amino acids. V was trimmed by 5 bases and J by 6 bases, leaving 11 bases between them. Germline CDR1 is SEHNR and CDR2 is FQNEAQ (reference sequence). The CDR3 reads CASSTTTTNEQFF. The CDR3 nucleotides are TGTGCCAGCAGCACCACGACGACCAATGAGCAGTTCTTC.

V is TRBV7-9 and J is TRBJ1-1, with a tentative D call TRBD1 (5 bases). The CDR3 spans 19 residues. Germline V CDR1 and CDR2: SEHNR, FQNEAQ (reference sequence). V lost 1 base to trimming and J lost 0 bases, with 21 bases between them. The CDR3 loop reads CASSLVPVTRGTMNTEAFF. The CDR3 DNA reads TGTGCCAGCAGCTTAGTGCCAGTGACCCGGGGGACCATGAACACTGAAGCTTTCTTT.

The chain combines TRBV30 with TRBJ1-1, with D unresolved. The V end was cut by 4 bases, the J end by 1 base, with 7 bases between. CDR1 is GTSNPN and CDR2 is SVGIG in the germline V gene (reference sequence). The CDR3 is 12 amino acids. CDR3 sequence reads: CAWKEANTEAFF. The CDR3 DNA follows: TGTGCCTGGAAGGAAGCGAACACTGAAGCTTTCTTT.

This rearrangement joins TRBV18 to TRBJ2-7; TRBD2 matches at 11 bases. V trimming: 2 bases; J trimming: 4 bases; junction bases outside the gene matches: 7. Germline CDR1 reads KGHSH; CDR2 reads LQKENI. The CDR3 runs to 16 residues. CDR3 protein: CASSPIPGTSGYEQYF. DNA of the CDR3: TGTGCCAGCTCACCAATCCCAGGGACTAGCGGTTACGAGCAGTACTTC.

V and J are TRBV4-3 and TRBJ2-1; 9 bases align to TRBD1. The junction had 5 bases not matched to a gene; V was cut back by 4 bases and J by 4 bases. Germline-derived CDR1 and CDR2 are LGHNA and YSLEER. The CDR3 runs to 15 residues. CDR3 DNA sequence: TGCGCCAGCAGCCGGGTGGACAGGGGTTACAATGAGCAGTTCTTC. Encoded protein: CASSRVDRGYNEQFF.

The rearrangement uses TRBV30 and TRBJ1-2; D possibly corresponds to TRBD1 (6 bases). Germline CDR1 and CDR2: GTSNPN and SVGIG (reference sequence). This CDR3 has 15 amino acids. V was cut by 4 bases and J by 3 bases, with 18 bases left in between. The CDR3 coding sequence is TGTGCCTGGACCGACGGAGACAGGAGCTACTATGGCTACACCTTC. This sequence encodes CAWTDGDRSYYGYTF. Full variable domain (remainder filled in from reference TRBV30 and TRBJ1-2): SQTIHQWPATLVQPVGSPLSLECTVEGTSNPNLYWYRQAAGRGLQLLFYSVGIGQISSEVPQNLSASRPQDRQFILSSKKLLLSDSGFYLCAWTDGDRSYYGYTFGSGTRLTVV.

This sequence joins TRBV2 and TRBJ1-2, with D unclear. Germline V gene lookup returns CDR1 SNHLY and CDR2 FYNNEI. Trimming pared 0 bases from V and 12 bases from J, leaving 14 bases between. CDR3 size: 13 residues. Here the CDR3 reads CASSEANGRVDTF. The CDR3 nucleotides are TGTGCCAGCAGTGAAGCGAACGGGCGAGTGGACACCTTC.

This clone appeared once. J is TRBJ1-1 and V is TRBV11-2; no firm D call. Trimming took 1 base from V and 10 from J, leaving 13 bases between them. Per germline, CDR1 SGHAT and CDR2 FQNNGV. This CDR3 has 13 residues. The CDR3 region is CASSLVGPAGAFF. CDR3 DNA sequence: TGTGCCAGCAGCTTAGTTGGGCCGGCGGGAGCTTTCTTT.

The chain joins TRBV25-1 to TRBJ2-1, with 7 bases lining up with TRBD2. Trimming removed 1 base from V and 8 bases from J; junction bases left unmatched: 2. CDR1 and CDR2 from the germline V gene are MGHDK and SYGVNS. The CDR3 runs 13 residues. The CDR3 DNA reads TGTGCCAGCAGTGAATGGGGAGGGGATGAGCAGTTCTTC. It specifies CASSEWGGDEQFF.

The chain has TRBV28 and TRBJ2-2; 8 positions agree with TRBD1. The CDR3 runs 14 residues. With 2 bases clipped from V and 7 bases from J, the junction kept 3 bases outside the gene matches. Germline CDR1 MDHEN, CDR2 SYDVKM. Here the CDR3 reads CASSLSTGGGELFF. The CDR3 DNA reads as TGTGCCAGCAGTTTAAGTACAGGGGGCGGGGAGCTGTTTTTT.

This chain connects TRBV10-3 to TRBJ2-5; possible D gene TRBD2, 6 bases. The length of the CDR3 is 14 residues. Germline CDR1 ENHRY, CDR2 SYGVKD. Trimming left V 3 bases short and J 5 bases short, with 13 bases between. The CDR3 coding sequence is TGTGCCATCAGTGACCGGGACTTGGTGGAGACCCAGTACTTC. Its protein is CAISDRDLVETQYF.

The chain joins TRBV28 to TRBJ2-3; the match to TRBD2 covers 10 bases. V trimming: 3 bases; J trimming: 2 bases; junction bases outside the gene matches: 8. CDR1 is MDHEN, CDR2 SYDVKM, per germline. The CDR3 has 17 residues. The CDR3 sequence: CASSFVAGGQLTDTQYF. CDR3 DNA: TGTGCCAGCAGTTTCGTAGCGGGAGGACAACTCACAGATACGCAGTATTTT.

V usage is TRBV30 and J usage is TRBJ2-7; 10 bases are a match to TRBD2. Per the germline V gene, CDR1 is GTSNPN and CDR2 is SVGIG (reference sequence). V lost 1 base, J lost 0 bases, and 9 bases stayed unmatched. The CDR3 is made up of 17 amino acids. The CDR3 DNA reads TGTGCCTGGAGTGGTGTAGCGGGAGGACAAAGCTCCTACGAGCAGTACTTC. Amino acid sequence: CAWSGVAGGQSSYEQYF. The variable domain in full, completed from reference TRBV30 and TRBJ2-7, reads SQTIHQWPATLVQPVGSPLSLECTVEGTSNPNLYWYRQAAGRGLQLLFYSVGIGQISSEVPQNLSASRPQDRQFILSSKKLLLSDSGFYLCAWSGVAGGQSSYEQYFGPGTRLTVT.

The rearrangement links TRBV4-1 to TRBJ1-1; D might be TRBD1 (5 bases). V dropped 2 bases and J dropped 3 bases, with 10 bases sitting between them. Germline assignment: CDR1 MGHRA and CDR2 YSYEKL. This CDR3 contains 14 residues. Here the CDR3 DNA reads TGCGCCAGCAGCCAAATAACAGGTGACACTGAAGCTTTCTTT. This translates into CASSQITGDTEAFF.

The rearrangement joins TRBV27 to TRBJ2-1, with TRBD1 as a possible D gene (6 bases). The germline V and J ends were trimmed by 0 bases and 3 bases, with 9 bases remaining between them. CDR3 length: 15 residues. Germline CDR1 MNHEY, CDR2 SMNVEV (reference sequence). The CDR3 nucleotides read TGTGCCAGCAGTTTATCGAGCAGGGGCTACAATGAGCAGTTCTTC. This translates into CASSLSSRGYNEQFF.

This clone was seen just once. This rearrangement joins TRBV6-6 to TRBJ1-1; 9 positions agree with TRBD1. The CDR3 is made up of 16 amino acids. The junction had 14 bases not matched to a gene; V was cut back by 4 bases and J by 8 bases. Germline loops: CDR1 MNHNY, CDR2 SVGAGI (reference sequence). For the CDR3, the DNA is TGTGCCAGCAGTTGGCAGGGACAGGGTTTTGGGGGCGAAGCTTTCTTT. Its protein is CASSWQGQGFGGEAFF.

The chain employs TRBV7-9 and TRBJ2-7, with unresolved D. CDR1 SEHNR and CDR2 FQNEAQ come from the germline V gene (reference sequence). The CDR3 has 11 residues. V lost 4 bases, J lost 4 bases, and 5 bases lay in between. CDR3 in DNA: TGTGCCAGCAGCTACACTTACGAGCAGTACTTC. The encoded protein is CASSYTYEQYF. Complete variable domain (other parts from reference TRBV7-9 and TRBJ2-7): DTGVSQNPRHKITKRGQNVTFRCDPISEHNRLYWYRQTLGQGPEFLTYFQNEAQLEKSRLLSDRFSAERPKGSFSTLEIQRTEQGDSAMYLCASSYTYEQYFGPGTRLTVT.

The rearrangement joins TRBV11-3 to TRBJ2-7, with D hard to call. Trimming left V 5 bases short and J 2 bases short, with 10 bases between. Germline CDR1 and CDR2: SGHNT and YENEEA. There are 13 residues in the CDR3. The DNA for the CDR3 is TGTGCCAGCAGCCCTGGGCCGACCTACGAGCAGTACTTC. As protein: CASSPGPTYEQYF.

V gene TRBV15 combines with J gene TRBJ1-1; no definite D call. The CDR3 has 15 amino acids. Per germline, CDR1 LNHNV and CDR2 YYDKDF (reference sequence). Trimming removed 0 bases from V and 4 bases from J, with 12 bases in between. For the CDR3, the DNA is TGTGCCACCAGCAGAGAGAGGTGGGTAGCCACTGAAGCTTTCTTT. Its translation is CATSRERWVATEAFF.

The CDR3 here is CASSIRTASPYEQYF. The CDR3 coding sequence is TGTGCCAGTAGTATCCGGACAGCGAGTCCCTACGAGCAGTACTTC. The V and J genes are TRBV19 and TRBJ2-7, with D tentatively TRBD1 (6 bases). The CDR3 consists of 15 residues. Germline V lookup: CDR1 LNHDA, CDR2 SQIVND (reference sequence). V lost 3 bases and J 2 bases, leaving 14 bases between the germline ends.

This clone came up a few times. The chain employs TRBV13 and TRBJ1-2; weak D call: TRBD1 (5 bases). The CDR3 runs to 14 residues. CDR1 is PRHDT and CDR2 is FYEKMQ in the germline V gene (reference sequence). The V and J ends lost 4 bases and 2 bases respectively, with 11 bases between them. The CDR3: CASSSGTGNYGYTF. CDR3 in DNA: TGTGCCAGCAGCTCCGGGACGGGGAACTATGGCTACACCTTC.